Included here is one T cell receptor beta chain sequence, with context. This clonotype occurred many times. What this receptor recognizes is not known. No much larger clone exists at a distance of one base, and base qualities are not known. This sample was taken from a study of Graves' ophthalmopathy and Graves' hyperthyroidism (dated by TCRdb to the late 2010s). Describing the broader study: Peripheral blood was collected at initial diagnosis, before any treatment. TCR beta repertoire signatures were used to distinguish Graves' ophthalmopathy from Graves' hyperthyroidism and to predict progression to ophthalmopathy. In total, 135 blood samples were TCR-sequenced: 40 to 45 ophthalmopathy, around 75 hyperthyroidism and some 17 hyperthyroidism-to-ophthalmopathy patients. A discovery set of 95 to 100 patients (43 ophthalmopathy, just over 55 stable hyperthyroidism) was enrolled to explore V-J signatures distinguishing ophthalmopathy from hyperthyroidism. An independent validation cohort was composed of some 19 hyperthyroidism patients and around 16 patients who later progressed from hyperthyroidism to ophthalmopathy. In 6 or 7 hyperthyroidism patients, T-cell repertoires of thyroid tissue and blood were compared. Following sampling, methimazole starting at 30 mg daily was administered to hyperthyroidism patients, and high-dose intravenous methylprednisolone was administered to ophthalmopathy patients. The approximately 100 discovery patients were randomly divided into training and test sets at a 7:3 ratio. The full study reports these points: In validation, the model predicted ophthalmopathy progression with 55% to 71% sensitivity and roughly 72% specificity; 12 predicted patients were CT-confirmed with GO in a median of about 7.1 months. Most expanded thyroid clonotypes with frequency above 0.001 were also detected in blood, suggesting blood repertoires may reflect the thyroid immune response. Sample size was not predetermined statistically, and investigators were not blinded to group allocation. The 13-signature model separated ophthalmopathy from stable hyperthyroidism with roughly 89% sensitivity and 81.08% specificity in cross-validation, and 80%/75% in the test set.

For repertoire sequencing, TCR beta CDR3 regions were amplified from RNA transcripts. HTBI primers and the Qiagen OneStep RT-PCR kit were used in a first-round RT-PCR, which was followed by a second-round multiplex PCR, size selection and purification. Libraries were sequenced paired-end with 100 bp reads on an Illumina HiSeq2000. The study's processing was this. SOAPnuke was used to process the reads, removing any read that contained adapters or uncalled bases, had a mean Phred below 15, or lacked an exact match to the constant primer or identifier. High-quality paired reads were merged with COPE v1.2.5. Unique nucleotide sequences were defined as clonotypes and aligned to IMGT TRB V, D and J references using MiTCR v1.1. Analysis was restricted to V-J combinations with a frequency above 0.0001, which covered over 98% of repertoires. For each V-J combination, a TCR clonal expansion and chaos score was defined as the ratio of F50 clonal expansion to chaos observed in the TCRdist matrix. Welch's t-statistics and random forest were used to reduce the features to approximately 13 V-J combinations, which were then used as input to a naive Bayes classifier. The similarity between thyroid and blood repertoires was quantified using the Morisita-Horn index. The public sequencing data were trimmed at Q25 with fastp and processed into clonotypes with MiXCR by TCRdb, which kept only in-frame beta chains. Merged by CDR3 protein, the rows form single entries marked with the most common genes and DNA. TCRdb's processing, not the authors' own work, is the source of the V and J calls. Here the sample has 300,000 to 500,000 distinct CDR3 sequences; approximately 15% occur a single time. The leading ten clones occupy roughly 7% of the sample.

As encoded in the germline V gene (reference sequence), CDR1 is DFQATT while CDR2 is SNEGSKA. From the cysteine through the phenylalanine, the CDR3 covers 12 amino acids. Only CDR3 DNA is held: 36 bases, read in frame from base 1. V is shortened by 3 bases, J by 7 bases, and the region joining them spans 10 bases. A patient counted as having stable hyperthyroidism if there was no progression to ophthalmopathy within 18 months of follow-up. The hyperthyroidism patients were 18 to 65 years old and newly diagnosed, with a disease duration of less than 2 months. Patients were excluded if they had other autoimmune diseases, uncontrolled infections, pregnancy or lactation. Clinical symptoms, serum thyroxine, TRAb, thyroid ultrasound and orbital computed tomography were used for diagnosis. Ficoll-Paque density gradient centrifugation was used to isolate PBMCs from about 9.4 ml of fresh peripheral blood. Trizol reagent was used to extract the total RNA, and its quality was then checked on an Agilent 2100 Bioanalyzer.

The receptor was derived from a woman between 18 and 29 years old with stable Graves' hyperthyroidism. Donor details come from another sample of the same person, matched by shared clones. Rearrangement joined TRBV20-1 to TRBJ1-5; the D gene lacks a confident call. Sample: peripheral blood. The nucleotide sequence is TGCAGTGCTAGTGGCCGTTGGCAGCCCCAGCATTTT. This encodes CSASGRWQPQHF.